This record looks at one TCR beta chain sequence and its context. The sample comes from a study of blood T cell repertoires in COVID-19. About the study: Material from acute and convalescent COVID-19 was sourced from the United States, Italy and Spain. Sources were T cells, B-cell-depleted T cells, or PBMCs; the material itself was cDNA or gDNA.

Study members were between about 18 and 89 years old and lived in over 20 US regions. Methods used by the authors: Reference gene primer amplification gave nucleated cell count estimates. TCRdb's copy holds only in-frame clones and misses some; the assay was immunoSEQ multiplex PCR. D and trimming were read from the DNA, whereas the V and J calls and clone size are those reported in that table. The table has 300,000 to 450,000 clones, around 87% seen once. The sample consisted of PBMCs or T cells enriched from blood (not recorded which). The sequence was obtained from a man aged 35-49 years in a cohort exposed to, infected with or recovered from COVID-19 (not recorded which).

The DNA for the CDR3 is TGTGCCAGCAGCCAAGATACAGCGGGGGCCGCCTACAATGAGCAGTTCTTC. Translation: CASSQDTAGAAYNEQFF. The chain is built from TRBV4-2 and TRBJ2-1; 8 bases line up with TRBD2. The V gene's germline CDR1 is LGHNA and CDR2 YNFKEQ. The CDR3 is 17 residues long. V lost 0 bases and J lost 2; bases outside the gene matches: 6.